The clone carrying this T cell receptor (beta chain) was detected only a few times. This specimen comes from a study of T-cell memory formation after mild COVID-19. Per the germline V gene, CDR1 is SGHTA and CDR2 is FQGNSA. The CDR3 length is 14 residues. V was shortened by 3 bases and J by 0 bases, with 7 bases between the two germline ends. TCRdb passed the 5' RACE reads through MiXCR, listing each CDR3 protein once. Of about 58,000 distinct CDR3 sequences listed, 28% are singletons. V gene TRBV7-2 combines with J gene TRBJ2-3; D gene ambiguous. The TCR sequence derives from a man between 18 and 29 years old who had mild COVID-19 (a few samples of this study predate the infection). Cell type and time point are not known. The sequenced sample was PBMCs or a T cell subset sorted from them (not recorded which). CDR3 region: CASSLWASTDTQYF. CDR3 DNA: TGTGCCAGCAGCTTGTGGGCTAGCACAGATACGCAGTATTTT.